This is a list of T cell receptor beta chains from one sample in a study of T cells after posttransplantation cyclophosphamide. Produced via immunoSEQ multiplex PCR; TCRdb's table is partial and in-frame only. The table records about 7,000 clones, more than 90% of them present only once. The sequenced sample was CD4+ T cells sorted from blood. These receptors all stem from a woman in her 50s in good health and a related stem cell transplant donor. Both conserved end residues are part of each CDR3. Fields, in order: V gene, J gene, D gene, clone size, CDR3 protein, CDR3 DNA. A D gene is named only where the DNA matches it firmly. Clone size appears in some rows only: once, few, many, or a class for an expanded clone.

TRBV18	TRBJ2-7	.	once	CASSRPGVGYEQYF	TGTGCCAGCTCACGGCCCGGGGTCGGCTACGAGCAGTACTTC
TRBV19	TRBJ2-3	TRBD1	.	CASGRTGGMNTQYF	TGTGCCAGCGGAAGGACAGGGGGCATGAATACGCAGTATTTT
TRBV11-2	TRBJ2-2	.	.	CASSHRTVTGELFF	TGTGCCAGCAGCCACCGGACAGTTACCGGGGAGCTGTTTTTT
TRBV7-9	TRBJ2-7	TRBD1	once	CASSLQYRGNEQYF	TGTGCCAGCAGCTTACAATACAGGGGTAACGAGCAGTACTTC
TRBV28	TRBJ1-2	.	.	CASRLDMRSLNYGYTF	TGTGCCAGCAGACTTGATATGAGGAGCCTTAACTATGGCTACACCTTC
TRBV2	TRBJ1-3	.	few	CASRAGLSGNTIYF	TGTGCCAGCAGGGCGGGACTCTCTGGAAACACCATATATTTT
TRBV2	TRBJ1-2	.	.	CASKRETGPYGYTF	TGTGCCAGCAAAAGAGAGACAGGTCCCTATGGCTACACCTTC
TRBV28	TRBJ1-6	.	.	CASLPGRVVYNSPLHF	TGTGCCAGTCTGCCCGGGAGGGTAGTTTATAATTCACCCCTCCACTTT
TRBV4-2	TRBJ1-2	.	once	CASSQDHSPRNYGYTF	TGTGCCAGCAGCCAAGATCACAGCCCTCGGAACTATGGCTACACCTTC
TRBV10-1	TRBJ1-3	.	.	CASSESPRGNTIYF	TGCGCCAGCAGTGAGTCCCCGAGGGGAAACACCATATATTTT
TRBV13	TRBJ1-2	.	.	CASSSSGGRGYGYTF	.
TRBV5-1	TRBJ2-7	TRBD2	once	CASSLSRGLAGGYEQYF	TGCGCCAGCAGCTTATCAAGGGGACTAGCGGGAGGCTACGAGCAGTACTTC
TRBV6-1	TRBJ2-3	.	.	CASIFGATDTQYF	TGTGCCAGCATCTTTGGAGCCACAGATACGCAGTATTTT
TRBV2	TRBJ2-1	TRBD2	.	CAIQRGGVYNEQFF	TGTGCCATCCAACGCGGGGGGGTATACAATGAGCAGTTCTTC
TRBV18	TRBJ1-6	TRBD1	.	CASARDSSSYNSPLHF	TGTGCCAGCGCCCGGGACAGCAGCTCCTATAATTCACCCCTCCACTTT
TRBV10-3	TRBJ2-1	TRBD2	.	CAISKYSGRGDNEQFF	TGTGCCATCAGTAAATATAGCGGGAGGGGCGACAATGAGCAGTTCTTC
TRBV9	TRBJ2-1	.	.	CASSAGDGYNEQFF	TGTGCCAGCAGCGCGGGGGACGGATACAATGAGCAGTTCTTC
TRBV11-1	TRBJ2-3	TRBD1	.	CASSRRQGLTDTQYF	TGTGCCAGCAGTAGGAGACAGGGTCTAACAGATACGCAGTATTTT
TRBV5-1	TRBJ1-5	.	.	CASSLGQNSNQPQHF	TGCGCCAGCAGCTTGGGCCAGAATAGCAATCAGCCCCAGCATTTT
TRBV5-1	TRBJ1-2	.	.	CASSLEPRRNYGYTF	TGCGCCAGCAGCTTGGAACCCAGGAGGAACTATGGCTACACCTTC
TRBV4-2	TRBJ1-2	.	.	CASSQFQPGHNYGYTF	TGTGCCAGCAGTCAATTTCAGCCCGGACACAACTATGGCTACACCTTC
TRBV7-9	TRBJ2-3	TRBD2	once	CASSTGLAGSADTQYF	TGTGCCAGCAGCACCGGACTAGCGGGGAGCGCAGATACGCAGTATTTT
TRBV5-6	TRBJ1-5	TRBD1	.	CASSSGTGGNQPQHF	TGTGCCAGCAGCTCCGGGACAGGGGGCAATCAGCCCCAGCATTTT
TRBV7-8	TRBJ2-5	.	.	CASSLGTNAETQYF	TGTGCCAGCAGCTTAGGTACGAACGCGGAGACCCAGTACTTC
TRBV19	TRBJ1-5	.	.	CASTAGSGNQPQHF	TGTGCCAGTACGGCGGGCAGTGGCAATCAGCCCCAGCATTTT
TRBV7-6	TRBJ1-4	.	.	CASSSPMAGKLFF	TGTGCCAGCAGCTCCCCTATGGCCGGGAAACTGTTTTTT
TRBV7-2	TRBJ2-1	.	.	CASSLETRDEQFF	TGTGCCAGCAGCTTGGAGACTCGCGATGAGCAGTTCTTC
TRBV11-3	TRBJ2-1	TRBD2	.	CASSPEGRGGVDEQFF	TGTGCCAGCAGCCCCGAGGGCCGGGGGGGCGTCGATGAGCAGTTCTTC
TRBV7-2	TRBJ2-1	TRBD2	.	CASSRRTSGSRDPFF	TGTGCCAGCAGCCGACGGACTAGCGGGTCCAGGGATCCGTTCTTC
TRBV19	TRBJ2-1	TRBD2	.	CASSKLAGGDNEQFF	TGTGCCAGTAGTAAACTAGCGGGAGGGGACAATGAGCAGTTCTTC
TRBV4-1	TRBJ2-7	TRBD2	.	CASSQLLAAEDYEQYF	TGCGCCAGCAGCCAGTTACTAGCGGCGGAGGACTACGAGCAGTACTTC
TRBV5-1	TRBJ2-3	.	.	CASSEVGYTDTQYF	TGCGCCAGCAGCGAGGTGGGTTATACAGATACGCAGTATTTT
TRBV29-1	TRBJ2-1	TRBD1	once	CSVVDRGPYNEQFF	TGCAGCGTTGTAGACAGGGGCCCCTACAATGAGCAGTTCTTC
TRBV5-6	TRBJ1-6	TRBD1	.	CASSQGQGFNSPLHF	TGTGCCAGCAGCCAGGGACAGGGCTTTAATTCACCCCTCCACTTT
TRBV11-2	TRBJ2-5	.	.	CASSPSRETQYF	TGTGCCAGCAGCCCTTCGCGGGAGACCCAGTACTTC
TRBV11-3	TRBJ2-4	TRBD2	once	CASSSVAGGIQYF	TGTGCCAGCAGCTCCGTGGCGGGGGGCATTCAGTACTTC
TRBV7-6	TRBJ1-6	.	.	CASSLDTYNSPLHF	TGTGCCAGCAGCTTAGACACATATAATTCACCCCTCCACTTT
TRBV5-1	TRBJ2-3	TRBD2	.	CASSLELAGVSDTQYF	TGCGCCAGCAGCTTGGAGCTAGCGGGAGTCTCAGATACGCAGTATTTT
TRBV19	TRBJ1-4	TRBD1	.	CASNAIPGQGNEKLFF	TGTGCCAGTAATGCTATTCCGGGACAGGGTAATGAAAAACTGTTTTTT
TRBV2	TRBJ2-1	TRBD2	.	CASSEARGSGLARNEQFF	TGTGCCAGCAGTGAAGCGCGGGGGTCGGGACTAGCGCGGAATGAGCAGTTCTTC
TRBV4-2	TRBJ2-7	TRBD2	.	CASSQDAGGGYEQYF	TGTGCCAGCAGCCAAGATGCGGGGGGGGGCTACGAGCAGTACTTC
TRBV5-1	TRBJ2-7	.	.	CASSLGGRNRYEQYF	TGCGCCAGCAGCTTGGGGGGGCGAAATCGGTACGAGCAGTACTTC
TRBV27	TRBJ2-5	TRBD2	.	CASSLYLAGGPETQYF	TGTGCCAGCAGTTTATACTTAGCGGGGGGCCCTGAGACCCAGTACTTC